One and the same sample provided the 10 T cell receptor beta chains below, sequenced in a study of blood T cell repertoires in COVID-19. The data were produced by immunoSEQ multiplex PCR, yet TCRdb's version contains in-frame clones alone and is incomplete. The repertoire includes about 81,000 clones, less than 85% of them detected once, and approximately 14% sits in the top ten. Sequencing was performed on peripheral blood. The source is a human donor in a cohort sampled during active COVID-19.

The table lists this clone with a count of one. V is TRBV3-1 (or the pseudogene TRBV3-2) and J is TRBJ2-3; tentatively, D is TRBD2 (5 bases). Germline lookup yields CDR1 LGHDT and CDR2 YNNKEL (reference sequence). Trimming stripped 4 bases from V and 2 bases from J, with 7 bases between. The length of the CDR3 is 13 residues. CDR3 residues: CASSRADTDTQYF. The CDR3 region has the DNA TGTGCCAGCAGCCGAGCGGACACAGATACGCAGTATTTT.

This clone was counted a few times. This CDR3 reads CASSLSRGLGTSGVYEQYF. CDR3 nucleotides: TGTGCCAGCAGCCTAAGTAGGGGTCTAGGGACTAGCGGAGTCTACGAGCAGTACTTC. V usage is TRBV7-9 and J usage is TRBJ2-7, with 11 bases fitting TRBD2. The germline CDR1 and CDR2 sequences are SEHNR and FQNEAQ (reference sequence). This CDR3 has 19 amino acids. The trim removed 5 bases at V and 3 bases at J, leaving 18 bases unmatched.

This clone was found a few times. Here the CDR3 DNA reads TGTGCCAGCAGTTCACTATCTAACTATGGCTACACCTTC. Its protein product is CASSSLSNYGYTF. V usage is TRBV2 and J usage is TRBJ1-2, with D unresolved. This CDR3 comprises 13 residues. The germline CDR1 and CDR2 sequences are SNHLY and FYNNEI. The germline V and J ends were trimmed by 5 bases and 0 bases, with 7 bases remaining between them.

V usage is TRBV10-1 and J usage is TRBJ2-1; 7 bases are shared with TRBD1. The CDR3 is made up of 16 amino acids. Germline values: CDR1 WNHNN, CDR2 SYGVQD (reference sequence). V was clipped by 4 bases and J by 1 base; unmatched bases: 7. CDR3: CASSGTTGMSYNEQFF. The DNA of the CDR3 is TGCGCCAGCAGTGGAACGACAGGGATGTCCTACAATGAGCAGTTCTTC.

The chain couples TRBV5-1 to TRBJ1-2; 10 nucleotides line up with TRBD1. This CDR3 has 15 residues. V shed 4 bases, J shed 6 bases, and the junction held 9 bases outside the gene matches. Germline V gene lookup returns CDR1 SGHRS and CDR2 YFSETQ. As DNA, the CDR3 is TGCGCCAGCAGCCGGGGGGACAGGGGTTTGGATGGCTACACCTTC. It yields the protein CASSRGDRGLDGYTF. Full variable domain (missing parts from reference TRBV5-1 and TRBJ1-2): KAGVTQTPRYLIKTRGQQVTLSCSPISGHRSVSWYQQTPGQGLQFLFEYFSETQRNKGNFPGRFSGRQFSNSRSEMNVSTLELGDSALYLCASSRGDRGLDGYTFGSGTRLTVV.

This clone occurred once. The chain has TRBV29-1 and TRBJ1-2, with 9 bases that match TRBD1. Germline assignment: CDR1 SQVTM and CDR2 ANQGSEA. The CDR3 totals 12 residues. CDR3 coding DNA: TGCACCTGTACCGGGACAGGGTTTGGCTACACCTTC. It yields the protein CTCTGTGFGYTF.

V gene TRBV29-1 combines with J gene TRBJ1-3; perhaps TRBD1 as D (5 bases). The V gene lost 0 bases and the J gene lost 7 bases, with 22 bases spanning the gap. The CDR3 sequence is 17 residues long. CDR1 and CDR2 from the germline V gene are SQVTM and ANQGSEA. CDR3 coding DNA: TGCAGCGTTGAAGAAATTTGGGCAGGCCCATCAGGGAACACCATATATTTT. This sequence encodes CSVEEIWAGPSGNTIYF.

This clone showed up just once. The rearrangement links TRBV9 to TRBJ2-1; no definite D call. V shed 3 bases and J shed 0 bases, with 10 bases lying between them. Germline values: CDR1 SGDLS, CDR2 YYNGEE. This CDR3 spans 15 amino acids. CDR3 loop: CASSALISSYNEQFF. The CDR3 nucleotides are TGTGCCAGCAGCGCCCTTATCAGCTCCTACAATGAGCAGTTCTTC.

The chain combines TRBV6-5 with TRBJ1-3; 12 nucleotides match TRBD1. CDR3 length: 14 residues. Germline loops: CDR1 MNHEY, CDR2 SVGAGI. The V and J ends lost 8 bases and 3 bases, in that order; junction bases with no gene match: 2. CDR3 in amino acids: CASRDRGLGNTIYF. Written as DNA, the CDR3 is TGTGCCAGCCGGGACAGGGGGCTTGGAAACACCATATATTTT.

J is TRBJ2-3 and V is TRBV11-2; 11 bases are shared with TRBD2. The V and J ends lost 4 bases and 4 bases, in that order; junction bases with no gene match: 4. The CDR3 is made up of 15 amino acids. Germline loops: CDR1 SGHAT, CDR2 FQNNGV. The CDR3, as DNA: TGTGCCAGCAGCTGGGGACTAGCGGTCGCAGATACGCAGTATTTT. This gives the protein CASSWGLAVADTQYF.